The 17 T cell receptor beta chains below come from one sample, sequenced in a study of shared clonotypes between healthy human individuals. TCRdb's copy holds only in-frame clones and misses some; the assay was immunoSEQ multiplex PCR. The sample has 2 million to 3 million clones; 80% to 95% are singletons. What was sequenced was naive CD4+ T cells from PBMCs. Noted subset: CD45RA+ positively selected. These receptors were obtained from a man aged 18 to 29 in good health. Some clones in this sample may be carry-over from other donors' samples.

This rearrangement joins TRBV5-8 to TRBJ2-5; D remains ambiguous. The V end was cut by 3 bases, the J end by 4 bases, with 7 bases between. Germline values: CDR1 SGHTS, CDR2 YDEGEE. This CDR3 is built from 12 residues. The CDR3 sequence is CASSSLGETQYF. CDR3 in DNA: TGTGCCAGCAGCTCGCTCGGAGAGACCCAGTACTTC. Full variable domain (outside the CDR3, taken from reference TRBV5-8 and TRBJ2-5): EAGVTQSPTHLIKTRGQQATLRCSPISGHTSVYWYQQALGLGLQFLLWYDEGEERNRGNFPPRFSGRQFPNYSSELNVNALELEDSALYLCASSSLGETQYFGPGTRLLVL.

The chain is built from TRBV5-4 and TRBJ2-2; D not resolved. Germline V CDR1 and CDR2: SGHNT, YYREEE (reference sequence). The CDR3 totals 12 residues. The V and J ends lost 0 bases and 8 bases respectively, with 5 bases between them. CDR3 region: CASSLDVGELFF. The CDR3 bases are TGTGCCAGCAGCTTGGACGTGGGGGAGCTGTTTTTT.

The chain is built from TRBV4-1 and TRBJ2-7; possibly TRBD2 for D (5 bases). Germline CDR1 and CDR2: MGHRA and YSYEKL. V lost 4 bases to trimming and J lost 6 bases, with 16 bases between them. This CDR3 has 14 residues. CDR3 residues: CASSLTYGSPEQYF. The CDR3 DNA follows: TGCGCCAGCAGCCTCACCTATGGGAGTCCCGAGCAGTACTTC.

The chain joins TRBV5-4 to TRBJ1-3; TRBD1 agrees at 12 bases. V was pared by 1 base and J by 2 bases, with 13 bases of the junction left unmatched. The CDR3 runs 20 residues. The germline CDR1 and CDR2 sequences are SGHNT and YYREEE (reference sequence). The CDR3 nucleotides read TGTGCCAGCAGCTTGTGGGCTTCTGGGACAGGGGGCGCCCCTGGAAACACCATATATTTT. It codes for CASSLWASGTGGAPGNTIYF.

CDR3 in DNA: TGTGCCAGCAGTGTGACAGGGGGTGTTTACAATGAGCAGTTCTTC. It is translated as CASSVTGGVYNEQFF. The genes are TRBV6-4 and TRBJ2-1, with TRBD1 identical over 9 bases. The trim removed 4 bases at V and 4 bases at J, leaving 5 bases unmatched. Germline lookup yields CDR1 MRHNA and CDR2 SNTAGT. The CDR3 loop spans 15 amino acids.

This chain joins TRBV5-5 and TRBJ1-4, with D perhaps TRBD1 (5 bases). In germline, CDR1 is SGHKS, CDR2 YYEKEE (reference sequence). The length of the CDR3 is 14 residues. The V end lost 4 bases, the J end lost 2 bases, and 9 bases lay between the germline ends. The CDR3 DNA reads TGTGCCAGCAGCCCGACAGCCACTAATGAAAAACTGTTTTTT. It codes for CASSPTATNEKLFF.

The V and J genes are TRBV2 and TRBJ2-7, with 13 bases lining up with TRBD2. Germline V lookup: CDR1 SNHLY, CDR2 FYNNEI. J lost 3 bases, V lost 4 bases, and 3 bases had no gene match. The CDR3 spans 15 residues. Here the CDR3 reads CASSGGLAGIYEQYF. The CDR3 DNA follows: TGTGCCAGCAGTGGGGGACTAGCGGGAATCTACGAGCAGTACTTC. The full variable domain, in which reference TRBV2 and TRBJ2-7 provide the parts outside the CDR3, is EPEVTQTPSHQVTQMGQEVILRCVPISNHLYFYWYRQILGQKVEFLVSFYNNEISEKSEIFDDQFSVERPDGSNFTLKIRSTKLEDSAMYFCASSGGLAGIYEQYFGPGTRLTVT.

This clone was observed once. The V and J genes are TRBV30 and TRBJ2-2; unclear D gene. With 2 bases removed from V and 6 bases from J, the gap between germline ends came to 10 bases. This CDR3 has 13 residues. Germline CDR1 is GTSNPN and CDR2 is SVGIG (reference sequence). DNA for the CDR3: TGTGCCTGGAGTCCCTTCACCCCCGGGGAGCTGTTTTTT. This sequence encodes CAWSPFTPGELFF.

This chain connects TRBV14 to TRBJ2-3, with D possibly being TRBD2 (6 bases). Germline CDR1 and CDR2: SGHDN and FVKESK. There are 15 residues in the CDR3. Trimming took 4 bases from V and 0 from J, leaving 11 bases between them. CDR3 sequence (DNA): TGTGCCAGCAGCCTCCGGGAGCTAAGCACAGATACGCAGTATTTT. Residues: CASSLRELSTDTQYF.

This sequence joins TRBV2 and TRBJ1-2, with TRBD1 matching over 7 bases. The junction had 7 bases not matched to a gene; V was cut back by 5 bases and J by 4 bases. The CDR3 spans 14 residues. CDR1 is SNHLY, CDR2 FYNNEI, per germline. The CDR3 nucleotides read TGTGCCAGCAGTTCTACAGGGGTCGGCTATGGCTACACCTTC. It translates to CASSSTGVGYGYTF.

This chain connects TRBV7-2 to TRBJ1-2; TRBD1 matches 7 bases. The CDR3 runs to 17 residues. Unmatched junction bases numbered 16, after V lost 5 bases and J lost 4 bases. Germline V gene data show CDR1 as SGHTA and CDR2 as FQGNSA. The CDR3 protein is CASSQGGRALHSYGYTF. CDR3 sequence (DNA): TGTGCCAGCAGCCAGGGGGGGAGGGCCCTTCACTCCTATGGCTACACCTTC.

J is TRBJ1-6 and V is TRBV5-6; D is ambiguous. Germline V lookup: CDR1 SGHDT, CDR2 YYEEEE. V lost 0 bases and J 6 bases, leaving 4 bases between the germline ends. The CDR3 runs 13 residues. CDR3 in amino acids: CASSLEVNSPLHF. As DNA, the CDR3 is TGTGCCAGCAGCTTGGAGGTTAATTCACCCCTCCACTTT.

The chain couples TRBV5-1 to TRBJ1-4, with 7 positions matching TRBD1. The CDR3 length is 15 residues. J gave up 6 bases and V 5 bases, and 10 bases lay outside the gene matches. Germline V gene lookup returns CDR1 SGHRS and CDR2 YFSETQ. CDR3 amino acids: CASRRQPTGDEKLFF. In nucleotides, the CDR3 is TGCGCCAGCAGACGCCAACCCACAGGGGATGAAAAACTGTTTTTT.

Worth noting for this clone: Other DNA sequences of this sample code for an identical CDR3. V usage is TRBV7-9 and J usage is TRBJ2-5; D unresolved. The CDR3 contains 11 residues. Germline CDR1 is SEHNR and CDR2 is FQNEAQ (reference sequence). With 5 bases removed from V and 5 bases from J, the gap between germline ends came to 6 bases. The chain's CDR3 is CASSLVETQYF. DNA for the CDR3: TGTGCCAGCAGCCTGGTCGAGACCCAGTACTTC. The whole variable domain, filled in from reference TRBV7-9 and TRBJ2-5, reads DTGVSQNPRHKITKRGQNVTFRCDPISEHNRLYWYRQTLGQGPEFLTYFQNEAQLEKSRLLSDRFSAERPKGSFSTLEIQRTEQGDSAMYLCASSLVETQYFGPGTRLLVL.

This clone occurred once. The chain is built from TRBV9 and TRBJ2-3, with D perhaps TRBD1 (6 bases). Germline assignment: CDR1 SGDLS and CDR2 YYNGEE. V was clipped by 1 base and J by 4 bases, with 16 bases between them. This CDR3 contains 16 residues. The CDR3 here is CASSVLQGSQADTQYF. As DNA, the CDR3 is TGTGCCAGCAGCGTACTACAGGGTAGTCAGGCAGATACGCAGTATTTT. The entire variable domain, with the rest obtained from reference TRBV9 and TRBJ2-3, is as follows: DSGVTQTPKHLITATGQRVTLRCSPRSGDLSVYWYQQSLDQGLQFLIQYYNGEERAKGNILERFSAQQFPDLHSELNLSSLELGDSALYFCASSVLQGSQADTQYFGPGTRLTVL.

This chain links TRBV6-5 with TRBJ2-7, with TRBD1 matching over 8 bases. The V and J ends lost 1 base and 7 bases, in that order; junction bases with no gene match: 3. The CDR3 is 13 amino acids. Germline assignment: CDR1 MNHEY and CDR2 SVGAGI. The CDR3 loop is CASSYYYRGEQYF. CDR3 in DNA: TGTGCCAGCAGTTACTACTACAGGGGGGAGCAGTACTTC.

Regarding this clone: One end of the junction does not line up with germline, which may come from a read error. CDR3 coding DNA: TGTGCCAGCAGCTCCGGGTACGGGGACAGCGCATTC. Protein product: CASSSGYGDSAF. The gene calls are TRBV7-2 and TRBJ1-2; 7 nucleotides line up with TRBD1. The germline V gene has CDR1 SGHTA and CDR2 FQGNSA. The CDR3 is made up of 12 amino acids.